This is a list of T cell receptor beta chains from one sample in a study of T cells expressing NK-cell markers. TCRdb reworked the 5' RACE reads into one entry per CDR3 protein, no DNA. The listing contains fewer than 550,000 distinct CDR3 sequences. Sample: blood T cells: a sorted CD56 or NKG2C T cell subset, CD4+ or CD8+ T cells, or bulk PBMC T cells (not recorded which). The receptors were sampled from a woman between 45 and 65 years old in good health. The CDR3 runs from the conserved cysteine through the conserved F or W.

v_gene	len	j_gene	CDR3aa
TRBV20-1	14	TRBJ2-4	CSADRDRGRNIQYF
TRBV29-1	12	TRBJ1-1	CSVRWTGTEAFF
TRBV20-1	14	TRBJ2-7	CSAGQVLSSYEQYF
TRBV7-8	17	TRBJ2-1	CASSLGRLAGVGNEQFF
TRBV20-1	14	TRBJ2-3	CRAARWARTDTQYF
TRBV5-1	15	TRBJ1-2	CASSLEVGRGVGYTF
TRBV5-1	15	TRBJ2-1	CASSNLKASYNEQFF
TRBV7-8	16	TRBJ1-4	CASSPQDRVKGEKLFF
TRBV2	14	TRBJ2-3	CASNRDMGLDTQYF
TRBV4-2	16	TRBJ2-3	CASSQGLAGTTDTQYF
TRBV2	16	TRBJ1-5	CASSPPGTGRNQPQHF
TRBV21-1	14	TRBJ2-5	CASSKDGIQETQYF
TRBV28	12	TRBJ1-1	CASSGDRGIAFF
TRBV7-9	13	TRBJ2-2	CASSIQVAGELFF
TRBV5-1	14	TRBJ2-7	CASSLAGGPGEQYF
TRBV7-2	15	TRBJ2-7	CASSLGGLSSYEQYF
TRBV29-1	14	TRBJ2-1	CSSLPGLAGGEQFF
TRBV12-5	13	TRBJ2-3	CASGATSRDTQYF
TRBV5-1	13	TRBJ2-1	CASSLDGTMSQFF
TRBV27	16	TRBJ2-2	CASSFWWGMGTGELFF
TRBV15	19	TRBJ1-1	CATSTPSFWGGYADTEAFF
TRBV29-1	17	TRBJ1-2	CSVPKGLRASIGYGYTF
TRBV6-5	16	TRBJ1-1	CASSVRMGQGATEAFF
TRBV7-8	12	TRBJ1-1	CASSSTGTEAFF
TRBV12-3/TRBV12-4	14	TRBJ1-1	CASSNGQVGTEAFF
TRBV9	17	TRBJ2-6	CASSVGQGSSGANVLTF
TRBV11-3	14	TRBJ2-7	CASEIGGGSYEQYF
TRBV7-9	18	TRBJ1-1	CASSPRRGTGITSTEAFF
TRBV12-3/TRBV12-4	15	TRBJ2-2	CASSFTTGSTGELFF
TRBV11-2	15	TRBJ2-1	CASSFSDYKNNEQFF
TRBV7-2	14	TRBJ2-2	CASSLAVASGELFF
TRBV29-1	12	TRBJ2-5	CSVWSTGETQYF
TRBV2	14	TRBJ2-1	CASVRGGQYNEQFF
TRBV4-2	16	TRBJ2-3	CASSQDIGGGTDTQYF
TRBV10-2	14	TRBJ1-5	CASSVTDSNQPQHF
TRBV7-9	13	TRBJ2-7	CASSLAERNEQYF
TRBV9	17	TRBJ2-6	CASSEGHRNSGANVLTF
TRBV12-3/TRBV12-4	19	TRBJ2-3	CASSFILAGGPSPPDTQYF
TRBV12-3/TRBV12-4	14	TRBJ2-5	CASSFSSTRETQYF
TRBV29-1	15	TRBJ2-2	CSVEAPGLAAGELFF
TRBV7-8	15	TRBJ1-2	CASSSDRALNYGYTF
TRBV11-3	15	TRBJ2-3	CASSGGLVSTDTQYF